This T cell receptor beta chain was captured in a study of blood T cell repertoires in COVID-19. For the study at large: Both acute and convalescent COVID-19 samples were obtained from the United States, Italy and Spain. The analysed material was cDNA or gDNA that came from T cells, B-cell-depleted T cells, or PBMCs.

As handled by the study authors: Reference gene primers were amplified, and this amplification served to estimate nucleated cell counts. Data came from immunoSEQ multiplex PCR; TCRdb stores just in-frame clones and leaves some out. Clone size and the V and J calls come from that table; the DNA yielded D and trimming. Among a few hundred thousand clones listed, roughly 82% were seen once. The V gene's germline CDR1 is KGHSH and CDR2 LQKENI. There are 13 residues in the CDR3. V lost 8 bases, J lost 4 bases, and 12 bases lay in between. The sample comprised peripheral blood. The origin of this receptor is a woman between 40 and 55 years old who had recovered from COVID-19. The chain combines TRBV18 with TRBJ1-5; TRBD1 is a possible D gene (6 bases). CDR3 loop: CASQDSVNQPQHF. The CDR3 DNA is TGTGCCAGCCAGGACAGTGTTAATCAGCCCCAGCATTTT.